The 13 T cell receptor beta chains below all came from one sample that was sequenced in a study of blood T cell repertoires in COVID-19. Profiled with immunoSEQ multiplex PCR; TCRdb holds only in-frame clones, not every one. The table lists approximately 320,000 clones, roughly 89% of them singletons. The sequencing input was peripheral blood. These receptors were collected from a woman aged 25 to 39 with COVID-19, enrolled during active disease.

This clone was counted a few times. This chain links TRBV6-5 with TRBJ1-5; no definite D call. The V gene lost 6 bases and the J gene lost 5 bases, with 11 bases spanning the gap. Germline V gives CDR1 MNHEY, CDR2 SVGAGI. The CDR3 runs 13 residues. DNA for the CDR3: TGTGCCAGCAGGGAGGACGCCGATCAGCCCCAGCATTTT. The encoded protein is CASREDADQPQHF.

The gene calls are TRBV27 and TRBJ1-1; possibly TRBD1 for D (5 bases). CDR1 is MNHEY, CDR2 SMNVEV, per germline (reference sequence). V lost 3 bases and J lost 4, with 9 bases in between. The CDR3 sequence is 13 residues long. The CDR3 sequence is CASSLYRGTEAFF. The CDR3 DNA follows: TGTGCCAGCAGTTTGTATAGGGGCACTGAAGCTTTCTTT.

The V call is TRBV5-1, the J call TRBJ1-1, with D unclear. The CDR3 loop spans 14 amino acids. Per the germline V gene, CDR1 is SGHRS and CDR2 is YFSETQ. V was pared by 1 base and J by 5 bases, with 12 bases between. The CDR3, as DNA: TGCGCCAGCAGCTTGCCAGGAACGGGGACTGAAGCTTTCTTT. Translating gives CASSLPGTGTEAFF.

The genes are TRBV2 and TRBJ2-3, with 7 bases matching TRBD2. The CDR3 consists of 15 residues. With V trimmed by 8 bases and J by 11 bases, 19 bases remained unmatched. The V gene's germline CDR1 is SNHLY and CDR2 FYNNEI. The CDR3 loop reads CASGEVGGGAWKQYF. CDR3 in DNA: TGTGCCAGCGGCGAAGTTGGGGGGGGAGCGTGGAAGCAGTATTTT. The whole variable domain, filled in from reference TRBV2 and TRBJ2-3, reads EPEVTQTPSHQVTQMGQEVILRCVPISNHLYFYWYRQILGQKVEFLVSFYNNEISEKSEIFDDQFSVERPDGSNFTLKIRSTKLEDSAMYFCASGEVGGGAWKQYFGPGTRLTVL.

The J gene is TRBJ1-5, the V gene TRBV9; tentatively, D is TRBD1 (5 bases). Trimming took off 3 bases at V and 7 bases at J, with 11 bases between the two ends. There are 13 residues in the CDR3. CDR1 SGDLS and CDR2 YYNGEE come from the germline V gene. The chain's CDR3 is CASSAGVWQPQHF. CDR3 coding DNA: TGTGCCAGCAGCGCGGGGGTGTGGCAGCCCCAGCATTTT.

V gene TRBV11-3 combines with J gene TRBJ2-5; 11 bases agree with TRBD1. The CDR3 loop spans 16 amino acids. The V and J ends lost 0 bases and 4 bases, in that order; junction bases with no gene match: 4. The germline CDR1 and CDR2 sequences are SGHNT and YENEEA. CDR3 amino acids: CASSLEGTGGGETQYF. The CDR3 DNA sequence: TGTGCCAGCAGCTTAGAAGGGACAGGGGGAGGAGAGACCCAGTACTTC.

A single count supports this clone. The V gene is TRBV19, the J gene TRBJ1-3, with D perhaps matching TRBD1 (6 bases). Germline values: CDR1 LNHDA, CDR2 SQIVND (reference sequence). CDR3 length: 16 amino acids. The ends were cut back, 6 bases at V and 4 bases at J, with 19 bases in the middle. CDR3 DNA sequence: TGTGCCAGTAGCACCCGGCGGGGGGGCTCAGGAAACACCATATATTTT. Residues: CASSTRRGGSGNTIYF.

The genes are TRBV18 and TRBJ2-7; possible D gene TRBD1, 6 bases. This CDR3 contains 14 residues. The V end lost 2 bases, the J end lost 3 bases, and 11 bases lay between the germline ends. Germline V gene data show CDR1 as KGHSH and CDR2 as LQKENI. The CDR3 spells CASSPGGHRYEQYF. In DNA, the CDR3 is TGTGCCAGCTCACCAGGGGGCCATCGCTACGAGCAGTACTTC.

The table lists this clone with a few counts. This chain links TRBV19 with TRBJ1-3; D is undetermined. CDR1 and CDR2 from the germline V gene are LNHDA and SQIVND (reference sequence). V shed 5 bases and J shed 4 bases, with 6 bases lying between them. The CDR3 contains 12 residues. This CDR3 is CASSVAGNTIYF. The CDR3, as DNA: TGTGCCAGTAGTGTTGCGGGAAACACCATATATTTT.

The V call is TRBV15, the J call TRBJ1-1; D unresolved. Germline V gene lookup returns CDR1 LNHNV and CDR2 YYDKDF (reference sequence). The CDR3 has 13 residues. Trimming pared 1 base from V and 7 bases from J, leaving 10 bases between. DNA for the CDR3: TGTGCCACCAGCAGAGGTCTAGACTTTGAAGCTTTCTTT. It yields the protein CATSRGLDFEAFF.

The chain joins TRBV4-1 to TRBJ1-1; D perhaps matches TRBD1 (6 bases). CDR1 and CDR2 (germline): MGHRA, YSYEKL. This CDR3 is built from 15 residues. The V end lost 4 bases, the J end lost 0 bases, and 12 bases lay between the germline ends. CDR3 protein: CASSLYTGMNTEAFF. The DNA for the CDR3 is TGCGCCAGCAGCCTATATACAGGGATGAACACTGAAGCTTTCTTT.

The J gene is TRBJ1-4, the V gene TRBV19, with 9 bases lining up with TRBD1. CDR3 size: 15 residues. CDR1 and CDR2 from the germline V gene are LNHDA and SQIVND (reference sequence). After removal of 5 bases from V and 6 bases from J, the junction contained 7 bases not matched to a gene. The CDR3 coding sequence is TGTGCCAGTAGTTGGGGGACAGGGAGAGATGAAAAACTGTTTTTT. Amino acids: CASSWGTGRDEKLFF.

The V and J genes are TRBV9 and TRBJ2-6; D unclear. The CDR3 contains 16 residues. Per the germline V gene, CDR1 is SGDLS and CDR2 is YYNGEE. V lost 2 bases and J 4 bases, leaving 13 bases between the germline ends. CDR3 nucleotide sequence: TGTGCCAGCAGCGTGGCGACGGCGGCGGGGGCCAACGTCCTGACTTTC. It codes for CASSVATAAGANVLTF.